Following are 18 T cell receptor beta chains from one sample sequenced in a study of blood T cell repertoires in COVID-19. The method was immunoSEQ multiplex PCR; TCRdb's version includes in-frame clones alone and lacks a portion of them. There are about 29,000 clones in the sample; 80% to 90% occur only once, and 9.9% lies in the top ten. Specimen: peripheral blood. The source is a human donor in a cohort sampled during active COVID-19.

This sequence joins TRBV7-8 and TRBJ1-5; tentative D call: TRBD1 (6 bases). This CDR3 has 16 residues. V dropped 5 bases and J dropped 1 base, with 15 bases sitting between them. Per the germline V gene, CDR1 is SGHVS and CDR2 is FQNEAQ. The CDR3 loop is CASSPQGMRSNQPQHF. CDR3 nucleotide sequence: TGTGCCAGCAGCCCCCAGGGGATGCGGAGCAATCAGCCCCAGCATTTT.

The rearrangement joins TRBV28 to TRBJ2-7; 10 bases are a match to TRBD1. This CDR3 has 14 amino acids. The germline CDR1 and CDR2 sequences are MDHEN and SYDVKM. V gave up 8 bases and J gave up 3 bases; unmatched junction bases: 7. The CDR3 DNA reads TGTGCCAGCGGGACATGGGACAGGGGCTACGAGCAGTACTTC. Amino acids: CASGTWDRGYEQYF.

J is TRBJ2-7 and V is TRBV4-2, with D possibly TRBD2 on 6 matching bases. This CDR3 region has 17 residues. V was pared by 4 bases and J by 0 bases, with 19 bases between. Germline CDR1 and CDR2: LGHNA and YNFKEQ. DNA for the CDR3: TGTGCCAGCAGCCCTACGCCGGGTGGGGGGACCTCCTACGAGCAGTACTTC. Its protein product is CASSPTPGGGTSYEQYF.

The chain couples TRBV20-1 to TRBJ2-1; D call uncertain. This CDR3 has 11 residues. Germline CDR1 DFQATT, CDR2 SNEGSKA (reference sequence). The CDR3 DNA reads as TGCAGCCGGAGCTCCTACAATGAGCAGTTCTTC. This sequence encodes CSRSSYNEQFF.

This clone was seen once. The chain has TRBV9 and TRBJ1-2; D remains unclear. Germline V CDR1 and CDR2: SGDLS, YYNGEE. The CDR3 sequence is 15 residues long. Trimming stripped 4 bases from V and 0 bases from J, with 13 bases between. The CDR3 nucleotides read TGTGCCAGCAGCCCCGGCCCAACAGCTAACTATGGCTACACCTTC. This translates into CASSPGPTANYGYTF.

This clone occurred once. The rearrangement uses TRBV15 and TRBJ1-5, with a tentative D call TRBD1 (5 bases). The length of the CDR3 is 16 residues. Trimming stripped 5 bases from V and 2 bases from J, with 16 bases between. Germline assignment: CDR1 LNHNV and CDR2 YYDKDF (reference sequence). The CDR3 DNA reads TGTGCCACCAGCGGATGGGATCAGGGTCGCAATCAGCCCCAGCATTTT. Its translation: CATSGWDQGRNQPQHF.

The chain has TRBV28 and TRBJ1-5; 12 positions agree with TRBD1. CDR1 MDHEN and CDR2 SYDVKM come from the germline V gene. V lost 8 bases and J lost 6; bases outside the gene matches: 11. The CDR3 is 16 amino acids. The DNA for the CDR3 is TGTGCCAGCGCGCCCCCACCGGGACAGGGGGCTCAGCCCCAGCATTTT. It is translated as CASAPPPGQGAQPQHF.

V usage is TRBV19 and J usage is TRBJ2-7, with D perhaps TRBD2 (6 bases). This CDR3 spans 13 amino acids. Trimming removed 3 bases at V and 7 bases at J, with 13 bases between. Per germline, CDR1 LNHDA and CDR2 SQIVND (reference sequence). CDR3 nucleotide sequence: TGTGCCAGTAGTATGGGAGGCTATTTGGAGCAGTACTTC. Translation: CASSMGGYLEQYF.

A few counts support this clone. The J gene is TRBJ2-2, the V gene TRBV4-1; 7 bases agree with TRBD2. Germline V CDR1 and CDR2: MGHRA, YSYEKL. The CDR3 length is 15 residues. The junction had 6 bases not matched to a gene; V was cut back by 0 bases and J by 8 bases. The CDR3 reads CASSQENAGAGELFF. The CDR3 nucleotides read TGCGCCAGCAGCCAAGAAAACGCGGGAGCTGGGGAGCTGTTTTTT.

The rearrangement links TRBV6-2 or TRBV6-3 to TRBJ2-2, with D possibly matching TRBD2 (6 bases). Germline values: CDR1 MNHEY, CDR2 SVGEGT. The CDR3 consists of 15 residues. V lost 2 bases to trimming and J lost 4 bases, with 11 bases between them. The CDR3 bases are TGTGCCAGCAGTTACCGCGGGACGGGCACCGGGGAGCTGTTTTTT. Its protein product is CASSYRGTGTGELFF.

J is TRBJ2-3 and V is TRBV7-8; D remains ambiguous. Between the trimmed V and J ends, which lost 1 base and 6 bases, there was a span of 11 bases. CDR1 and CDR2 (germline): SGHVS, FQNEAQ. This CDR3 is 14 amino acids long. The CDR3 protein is CASSLGLAGDTQYF. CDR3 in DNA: TGTGCCAGCAGCTTAGGCTTGGCCGGGGATACGCAGTATTTT.

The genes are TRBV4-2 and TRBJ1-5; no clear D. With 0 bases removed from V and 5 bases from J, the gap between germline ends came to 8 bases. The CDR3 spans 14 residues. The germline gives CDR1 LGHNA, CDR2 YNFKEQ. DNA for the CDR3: TGTGCCAGCAGCCAAGATCCGGGGTATCAGCCCCAGCATTTT. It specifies CASSQDPGYQPQHF.

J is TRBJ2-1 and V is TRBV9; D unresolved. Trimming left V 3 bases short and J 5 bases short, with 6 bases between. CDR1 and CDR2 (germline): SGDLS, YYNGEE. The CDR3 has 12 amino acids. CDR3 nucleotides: TGTGCCAGCAGCGGGTCTAACAATGAGCAGTTCTTC. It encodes CASSGSNNEQFF.

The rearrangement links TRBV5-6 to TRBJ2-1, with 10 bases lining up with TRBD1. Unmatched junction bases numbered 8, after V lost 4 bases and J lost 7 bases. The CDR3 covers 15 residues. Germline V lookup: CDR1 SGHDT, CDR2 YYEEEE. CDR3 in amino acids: CASSRRDRGGNEQFF. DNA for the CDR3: TGTGCCAGCAGCCGGCGGGACAGGGGTGGGAATGAGCAGTTCTTC. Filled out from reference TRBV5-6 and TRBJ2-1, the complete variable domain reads DAGVTQSPTHLIKTRGQQVTLRCSPKSGHDTVSWYQQALGQGPQFIFQYYEEEERQRGNFPDRFSGHQFPNYSSELNVNALLLGDSALYLCASSRRDRGGNEQFFGPGTRLTVL.

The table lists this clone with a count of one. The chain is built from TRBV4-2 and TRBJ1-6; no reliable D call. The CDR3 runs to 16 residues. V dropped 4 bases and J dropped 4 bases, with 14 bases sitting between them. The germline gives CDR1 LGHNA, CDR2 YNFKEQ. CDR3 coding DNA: TGTGCCAGCAGCCCCCAATCCCGGGAGTATAATTCACCCCTCCACTTT. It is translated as CASSPQSREYNSPLHF.

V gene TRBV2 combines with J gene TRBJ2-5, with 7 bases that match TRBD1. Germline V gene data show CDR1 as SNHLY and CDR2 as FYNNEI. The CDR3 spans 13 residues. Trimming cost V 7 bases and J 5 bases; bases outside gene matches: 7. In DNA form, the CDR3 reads TGTGCCAGCAAGCGGACAGGCGGGGAGACCCAGTACTTC. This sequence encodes CASKRTGGETQYF. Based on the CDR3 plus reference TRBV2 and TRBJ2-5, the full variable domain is EPEVTQTPSHQVTQMGQEVILRCVPISNHLYFYWYRQILGQKVEFLVSFYNNEISEKSEIFDDQFSVERPDGSNFTLKIRSTKLEDSAMYFCASKRTGGETQYFGPGTRLLVL.

This chain's CDR3 is CASGLNTGELFF. The CDR3 DNA reads TGTGCGAGTGGGCTCAACACCGGGGAGCTGTTTTTT. The J gene is TRBJ2-2, the V gene TRBV12-3 or TRBV12-4; D uncertain. The CDR3 runs to 12 residues.

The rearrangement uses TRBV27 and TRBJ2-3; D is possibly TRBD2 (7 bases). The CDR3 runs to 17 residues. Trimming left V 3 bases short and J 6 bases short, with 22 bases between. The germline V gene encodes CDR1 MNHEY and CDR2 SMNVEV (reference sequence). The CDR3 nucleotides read TGTGCCAGCAGTTTCGGTGGGGGGGCCTTTTCAATCGATACGCAGTATTTT. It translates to CASSFGGGAFSIDTQYF.